Each of the 22 T cell receptor beta chains below was sequenced from the same sample in a study of cytomegalovirus exposure and HLA in healthy donors. The primer mix had 60 Vbeta and 13 Jbeta primers. Assay used: immunoSEQ multiplex PCR; TCRdb lists only in-frame clones, some missing. The table lists around 190,000 clones, 80% to 85% of them singletons. The sequenced sample was PBMCs. The source of these receptors is a woman in her 40s in good health and CMV-seronegative.

The CDR3 DNA follows: TGTGCCAGCAGTAGAGGACTAGCGGGAACCTACGAGCAGTACTTC. It yields the protein CASSRGLAGTYEQYF. The rearrangement joins TRBV27 to TRBJ2-7; 12 nucleotides line up with TRBD2. Germline values: CDR1 MNHEY, CDR2 SMNVEV (reference sequence). With V trimmed by 5 bases and J by 2 bases, 4 bases remained unmatched. The CDR3 contains 15 residues.

The chain has TRBV11-1 and TRBJ2-7; D might be TRBD1 (5 bases). CDR1 and CDR2 from the germline V gene are SGHAT and FQDESV (reference sequence). This CDR3 contains 15 residues. Trimming pared 5 bases from V and 0 bases from J, leaving 14 bases between. The CDR3 region is CASSLRGQHSYEQYF. CDR3 sequence (DNA): TGTGCCAGCAGCCTAAGGGGCCAACACTCCTACGAGCAGTACTTC.

The chain is built from TRBV6-4 and TRBJ1-1; possibly TRBD1 for D (5 bases). The CDR3 spans 15 residues. The V and J ends lost 4 bases and 4 bases respectively, with 16 bases between them. Germline CDR1 and CDR2: MRHNA and SNTAGT. The CDR3 loop is CASSAVMGRGTEAFF. Here the CDR3 DNA reads TGTGCCAGCAGTGCCGTGATGGGGCGCGGCACTGAAGCTTTCTTT.

This CDR3 is CASSPPGTDTQYF. The CDR3 DNA reads TGTGCCAGCAGCCCCCCTGGCACAGATACGCAGTATTTT. The rearrangement links TRBV6-5 to TRBJ2-3; D gene ambiguous. V was pared by 6 bases and J by 1 base, with 8 bases between. The CDR3 sequence is 13 residues long. Germline-derived CDR1 and CDR2 are MNHEY and SVGAGI.

The chain employs TRBV28 and TRBJ1-1; TRBD1 agrees at 8 bases. The CDR3 loop spans 14 amino acids. The ends lost 4 bases at V and 3 bases at J; junction bases unmatched: 4. In germline, CDR1 is MDHEN, CDR2 SYDVKM. CDR3 nucleotide sequence: TGTGCCAGCAGTTCCGGACAGGGTGACACTGAAGCTTTCTTT. It translates to CASSSGQGDTEAFF.

This rearrangement joins TRBV9 to TRBJ1-6; the D gene is possibly TRBD1 (5 bases). CDR1 and CDR2 (germline): SGDLS, YYNGEE. The CDR3 is 15 amino acids. V dropped 4 bases and J dropped 7 bases, with 15 bases sitting between them. The CDR3 loop is CASSSQPGPNSPLHF. The CDR3 DNA is TGTGCCAGCAGCTCCCAACCAGGGCCCAATTCACCCCTCCACTTT.

The genes are TRBV19 and TRBJ1-1; TRBD1 matches at 8 bases. The CDR3 length is 15 residues. Germline V gives CDR1 LNHDA, CDR2 SQIVND (reference sequence). Trimming took 4 bases from V and 5 from J; bases not matched to a gene: 9. The CDR3 DNA reads as TGTGCCAGTAGTAAGTGGACAGGGAGTGAGACTGAAGCTTTCTTT. This translates into CASSKWTGSETEAFF.

The chain uses TRBV9 and TRBJ2-1; D ambiguous. Germline CDR1 SGDLS, CDR2 YYNGEE. Trimming cost V 0 bases and J 1 base, with 8 bases left between them. The CDR3 spans 15 residues. CDR3 DNA: TGTGCCAGCAGCGTAGGGCAGTTTTCCTACAATGAGCAGTTCTTC. Protein sequence: CASSVGQFSYNEQFF. The full variable domain, completed using reference TRBV9 and TRBJ2-1, is DSGVTQTPKHLITATGQRVTLRCSPRSGDLSVYWYQQSLDQGLQFLIQYYNGEERAKGNILERFSAQQFPDLHSELNLSSLELGDSALYFCASSVGQFSYNEQFFGPGTRLTVL.

The rearrangement joins TRBV4-2 to TRBJ1-5; a possible D gene is TRBD1 (6 bases). Germline assignment: CDR1 LGHNA and CDR2 YNFKEQ. Trimming stripped 0 bases from V and 4 bases from J, with 7 bases between. This CDR3 contains 14 residues. CDR3 in DNA: TGTGCCAGCAGCCAAGATCAGGGGAATCAGCCCCAGCATTTT. It specifies CASSQDQGNQPQHF.

Only a few counts were recorded for this clone. The rearrangement uses TRBV6-5 and TRBJ1-1; D uncertain. Germline V CDR1 and CDR2: MNHEY, SVGAGI. This CDR3 comprises 15 residues. V dropped 8 bases and J dropped 1 base, with 17 bases sitting between them. In DNA form, the CDR3 reads TGTGCCAGCGGAGTTCTGCGGGCTCCGAACACTGAAGCTTTCTTT. As protein: CASGVLRAPNTEAFF.

The rearrangement joins TRBV7-3 to TRBJ1-1; D is uncertain. The ends were cut back, 3 bases at V and 0 bases at J, with 5 bases in the middle. CDR1 and CDR2 from the germline V gene are SGHTA and FQGTGA. This CDR3 region has 13 residues. DNA for the CDR3: TGTGCCAGCAGCTTGACAATGAACACTGAAGCTTTCTTT. Its translation: CASSLTMNTEAFF.

This clone has more than one count but fewer than ten. Other nucleotide sequences in the sample specify the same CDR3. This chain joins TRBV9 and TRBJ2-3; 8 nucleotides align to TRBD2. CDR1 is SGDLS and CDR2 is YYNGEE in the germline V gene. The CDR3 has 16 residues. The V and J ends lost 0 bases and 3 bases, in that order; junction bases with no gene match: 6. The CDR3 protein is CASSVVASGLTDTQYF. The CDR3 nucleotides are TGTGCCAGCAGCGTAGTCGCTAGCGGGCTTACAGATACGCAGTATTTT.

V gene TRBV2 combines with J gene TRBJ1-1; 7 bases are shared with TRBD1. This CDR3 has 14 residues. V trimming: 10 bases; J trimming: 1 base; junction bases outside the gene matches: 9. Germline loops: CDR1 SNHLY, CDR2 FYNNEI. The CDR3 loop is CATTPGQPNTEAFF. DNA of the CDR3: TGTGCCACAACCCCGGGACAGCCGAACACTGAAGCTTTCTTT.

The J gene is TRBJ2-7, the V gene TRBV14, with 7 bases that match TRBD2. Germline CDR1 reads SGHDN; CDR2 reads FVKESK. J gave up 2 bases and V 5 bases, and 6 bases lay outside the gene matches. The CDR3 is 14 amino acids. CDR3 sequence: CASSSLAGAYEQYF. CDR3 DNA sequence: TGTGCCAGCAGCTCCCTCGCGGGGGCCTACGAGCAGTACTTC.

As regards this clone: The same CDR3 is also encoded by other DNA sequences in this sample. CDR3 DNA: TGTGCCAGCAGTTACAGTAGCGGGAGCTACAATGAGCAGTTCTTC. Amino acids: CASSYSSGSYNEQFF. V usage is TRBV6-5 and J usage is TRBJ2-1; 9 bases align to TRBD2. The germline V gene encodes CDR1 MNHEY and CDR2 SVGAGI. The CDR3 loop spans 15 amino acids. J lost 3 bases, V lost 2 bases, and 2 bases had no gene match.

V and J are TRBV7-9 and TRBJ1-1; 7 nucleotides agree with TRBD1. Trimming cost V 5 bases and J 8 bases; bases outside gene matches: 5. This CDR3 has 12 residues. Germline V CDR1 and CDR2: SEHNR, FQNEAQ (reference sequence). The CDR3 protein is CASSTGAGEAFF. For the CDR3, the DNA is TGTGCCAGCAGCACAGGGGCAGGAGAAGCTTTCTTT.

This rearrangement joins TRBV6-5 to TRBJ2-3; 9 bases agree with TRBD1. The CDR3 is made up of 16 amino acids. The V and J ends lost 3 bases and 4 bases, in that order; junction bases with no gene match: 8. CDR1 and CDR2 (germline): MNHEY, SVGAGI. The CDR3 here is CASSYQGTGIPDTQYF. CDR3 nucleotide sequence: TGTGCCAGCAGTTATCAAGGGACAGGGATTCCAGATACGCAGTATTTT.

The J gene is TRBJ1-3, the V gene TRBV28; 7 bases agree with TRBD1. The CDR3 has 14 amino acids. The germline CDR1 and CDR2 sequences are MDHEN and SYDVKM. The ends lost 5 bases at V and 4 bases at J; junction bases unmatched: 5. The CDR3 DNA follows: TGTGCCAGCAGTGAGACAGGGACAGGAAACACCATATATTTT. Its translation is CASSETGTGNTIYF.

A word on this clone: Relative to the germline gene, one junction end is altered; a read error may explain this. At the DNA level, this CDR3 is encoded by other sequences in the same sample as well. J is TRBJ1-3 and V is TRBV19; TRBD1 might be the D (6 bases). The CDR3 is 15 amino acids. CDR1 LNHDA and CDR2 SQIVND come from the germline V gene (reference sequence). For the CDR3, the DNA is TGCGCCAGTAGTTCCGACAGGTCCTCTGGAAACACCATATATTTT. Amino acids: CASSSDRSSGNTIYF.

The rearrangement links TRBV1 to TRBJ2-3; whether TRBD2, the table's D call, matches the DNA was not checked. TRBV1 is a pseudogene locus. The CDR3 sequence is 20 residues long. The DNA of the CDR3 is TGCACCAGCAGCCAAGATATCCTAGCGGGACATCATAGGGGCACAGATACGCAGTATTTT. Translation: CTSSQDILAGHHRGTDTQYF.

V is TRBV15 and J is TRBJ1-1; tentatively, D is TRBD1 (6 bases). The V end lost 6 bases, the J end lost 4 bases, and 18 bases lay between the germline ends. Germline CDR1 reads LNHNV; CDR2 reads YYDKDF (reference sequence). This CDR3 is built from 15 residues. The CDR3 spells CATRSEPDSTTEAFF. CDR3 nucleotide sequence: TGTGCCACCAGAAGCGAGCCGGACAGTACCACTGAAGCTTTCTTT.

The V and J genes are TRBV19 and TRBJ2-7; TRBD2 matches 10 bases. V was clipped by 2 bases and J by 5 bases; unmatched bases: 3. CDR3 length: 14 amino acids. CDR1 and CDR2 (germline): LNHDA, SQIVND (reference sequence). The CDR3 region has the DNA TGTGCCAGTAGTATACTAGCGGGGGAGAACGAGCAGTACTTC. It encodes CASSILAGENEQYF.